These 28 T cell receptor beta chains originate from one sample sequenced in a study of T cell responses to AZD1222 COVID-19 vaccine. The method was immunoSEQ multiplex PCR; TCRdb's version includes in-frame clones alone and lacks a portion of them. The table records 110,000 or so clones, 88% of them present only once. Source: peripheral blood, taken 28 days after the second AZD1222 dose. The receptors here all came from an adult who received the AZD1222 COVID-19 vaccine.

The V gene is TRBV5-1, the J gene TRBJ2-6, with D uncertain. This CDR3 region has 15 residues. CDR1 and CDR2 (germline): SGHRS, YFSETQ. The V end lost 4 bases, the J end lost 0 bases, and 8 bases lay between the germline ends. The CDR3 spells CASSPEYSGANVLTF. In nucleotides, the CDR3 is TGCGCCAGCAGCCCCGAGTACTCTGGGGCCAACGTCCTGACTTTC.

The CDR3 here is CASRLAGGQVGELFF. The CDR3 nucleotides read TGTGCCAGCAGACTAGCGGGGGGGCAGGTCGGGGAGCTGTTTTTT. V gene TRBV6-5 combines with J gene TRBJ2-2, with 13 nucleotides matching TRBD2. CDR3 length: 15 amino acids. Losses at the gene ends were 6 bases for V and 7 bases for J; bases not matched to a gene: 5. Looked up from germline, CDR1 is MNHEY and CDR2 is SVGAGI.

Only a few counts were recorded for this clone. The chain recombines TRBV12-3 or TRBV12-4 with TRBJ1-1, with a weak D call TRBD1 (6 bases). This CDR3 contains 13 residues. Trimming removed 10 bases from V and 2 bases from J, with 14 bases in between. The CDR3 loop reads CATCWGPNTEAFF. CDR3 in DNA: TGTGCCACCTGTTGGGGGCCCAACACTGAAGCTTTCTTT.

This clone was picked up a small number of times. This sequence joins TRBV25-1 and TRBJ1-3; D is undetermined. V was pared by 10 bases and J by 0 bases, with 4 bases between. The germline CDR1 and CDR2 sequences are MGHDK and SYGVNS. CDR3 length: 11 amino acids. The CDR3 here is CATSSGNTIYF. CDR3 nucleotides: TGTGCCACAAGCTCTGGAAACACCATATATTTT. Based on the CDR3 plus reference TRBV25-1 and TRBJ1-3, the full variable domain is EADIYQTPRYLVIGTGKKITLECSQTMGHDKMYWYQQDPGMELHLIHYSYGVNSTEKGDLSSESTVSRIRTEHFPLTLESARPSHTSQYLCATSSGNTIYFGEGSWLTVV.

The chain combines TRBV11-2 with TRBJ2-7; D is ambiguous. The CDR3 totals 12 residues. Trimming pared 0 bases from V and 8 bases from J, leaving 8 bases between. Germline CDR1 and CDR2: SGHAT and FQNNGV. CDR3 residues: CASSLDRAKQYF. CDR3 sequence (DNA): TGTGCCAGCAGCTTAGATAGAGCGAAGCAGTACTTC.

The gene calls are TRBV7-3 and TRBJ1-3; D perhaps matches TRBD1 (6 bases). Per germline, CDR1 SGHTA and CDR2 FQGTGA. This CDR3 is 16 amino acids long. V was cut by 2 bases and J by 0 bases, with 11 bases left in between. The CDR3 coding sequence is TGTGCCAGCAGCTTACAGGGGACGGGCTCTGGAAACACCATATATTTT. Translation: CASSLQGTGSGNTIYF.

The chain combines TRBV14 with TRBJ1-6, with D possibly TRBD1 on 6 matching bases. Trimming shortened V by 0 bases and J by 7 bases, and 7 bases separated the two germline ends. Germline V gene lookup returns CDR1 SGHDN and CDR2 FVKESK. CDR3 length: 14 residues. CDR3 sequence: CASSQETGNSPLHF. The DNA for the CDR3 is TGTGCCAGCAGCCAAGAAACAGGGAATTCACCCCTCCACTTT. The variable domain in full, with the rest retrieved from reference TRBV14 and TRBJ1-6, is EAGVTQFPSHSVIEKGQTVTLRCDPISGHDNLYWYRRVMGKEIKFLLHFVKESKQDESGMPNNRFLAERTGGTYSTLKVQPAELEDSGVYFCASSQETGNSPLHFGNGTRLTVT.

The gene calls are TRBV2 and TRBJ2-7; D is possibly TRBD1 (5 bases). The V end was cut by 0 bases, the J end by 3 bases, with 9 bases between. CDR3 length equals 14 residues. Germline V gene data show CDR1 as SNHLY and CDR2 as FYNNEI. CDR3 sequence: CASSEADKYYEQYF. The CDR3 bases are TGTGCCAGCAGTGAAGCGGACAAGTACTACGAGCAGTACTTC.

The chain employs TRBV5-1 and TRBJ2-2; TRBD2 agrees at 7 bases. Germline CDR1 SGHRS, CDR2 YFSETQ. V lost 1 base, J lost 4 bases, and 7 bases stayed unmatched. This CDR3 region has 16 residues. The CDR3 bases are TGCGCCAGCAGCTTGACAGCGGGGACCGGCACCGGGGAGCTGTTTTTT. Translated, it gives CASSLTAGTGTGELFF.

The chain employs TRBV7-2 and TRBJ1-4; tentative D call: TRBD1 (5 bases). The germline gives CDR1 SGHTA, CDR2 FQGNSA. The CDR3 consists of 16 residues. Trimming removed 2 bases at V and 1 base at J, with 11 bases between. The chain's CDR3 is CASSLPTGGTNEKLFF. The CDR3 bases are TGTGCCAGCAGCTTACCGACCGGGGGAACTAATGAAAAACTGTTTTTT.

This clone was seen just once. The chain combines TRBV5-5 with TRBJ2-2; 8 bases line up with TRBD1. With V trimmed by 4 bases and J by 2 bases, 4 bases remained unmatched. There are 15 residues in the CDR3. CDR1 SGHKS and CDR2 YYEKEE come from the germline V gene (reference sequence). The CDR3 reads CASSMGQVNTGELFF. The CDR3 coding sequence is TGTGCCAGCAGCATGGGACAGGTTAACACCGGGGAGCTGTTTTTT.

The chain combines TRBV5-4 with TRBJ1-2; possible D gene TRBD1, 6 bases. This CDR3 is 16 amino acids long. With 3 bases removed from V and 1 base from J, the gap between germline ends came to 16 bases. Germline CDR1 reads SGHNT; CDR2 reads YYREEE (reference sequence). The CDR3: CASSYGTPRDNYGYTF. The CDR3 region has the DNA TGTGCCAGCAGCTATGGGACACCCAGGGATAACTATGGCTACACCTTC.

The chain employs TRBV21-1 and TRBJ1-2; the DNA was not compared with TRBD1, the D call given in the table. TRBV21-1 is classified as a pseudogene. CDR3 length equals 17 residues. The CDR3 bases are TGTGCCAGCAGCAATTACGACGGACAGATTCTAAACTATGGCTACACCTTC. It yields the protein CASSNYDGQILNYGYTF.

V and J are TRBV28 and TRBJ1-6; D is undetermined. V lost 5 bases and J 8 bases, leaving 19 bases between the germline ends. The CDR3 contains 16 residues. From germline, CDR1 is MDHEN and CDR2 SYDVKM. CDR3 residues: CASSPYAWGGHSPLHF. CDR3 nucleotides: TGTGCCAGCAGTCCTTATGCTTGGGGAGGCCATTCACCCCTCCACTTT.

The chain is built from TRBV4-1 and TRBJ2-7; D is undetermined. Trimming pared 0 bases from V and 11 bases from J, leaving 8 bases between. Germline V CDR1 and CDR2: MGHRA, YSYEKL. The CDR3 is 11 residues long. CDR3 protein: CASSQEGVEYF. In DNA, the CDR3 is TGCGCCAGCAGCCAAGAGGGCGTAGAGTACTTC.

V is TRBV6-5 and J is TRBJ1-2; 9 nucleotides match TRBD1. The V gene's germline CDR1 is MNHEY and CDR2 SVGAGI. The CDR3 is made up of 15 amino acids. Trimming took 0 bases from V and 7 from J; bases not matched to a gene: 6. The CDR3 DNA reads TGTGCCAGCAGTTACTCACGGGACAGGGCAGGTGGCTACACCTTC. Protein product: CASSYSRDRAGGYTF.

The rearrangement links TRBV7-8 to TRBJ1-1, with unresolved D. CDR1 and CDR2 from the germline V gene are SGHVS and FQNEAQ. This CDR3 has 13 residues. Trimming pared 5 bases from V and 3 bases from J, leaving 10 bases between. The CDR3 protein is CASSRGIDTEAFF. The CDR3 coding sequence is TGTGCCAGCAGCCGAGGGATAGACACTGAAGCTTTCTTT.

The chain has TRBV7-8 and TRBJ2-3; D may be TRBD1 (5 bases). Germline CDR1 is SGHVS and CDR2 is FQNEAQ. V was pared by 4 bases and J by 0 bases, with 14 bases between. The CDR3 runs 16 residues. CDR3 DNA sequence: TGTGCCAGCAGCTCCCTAGGGGATCCTAGCACAGATACGCAGTATTTT. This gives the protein CASSSLGDPSTDTQYF.

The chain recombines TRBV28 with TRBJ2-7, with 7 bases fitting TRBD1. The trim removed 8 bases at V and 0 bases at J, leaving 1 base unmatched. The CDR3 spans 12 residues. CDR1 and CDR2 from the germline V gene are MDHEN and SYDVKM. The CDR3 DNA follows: TGTGCCAGCGGACAGGCCTCCTACGAGCAGTACTTC. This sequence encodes CASGQASYEQYF. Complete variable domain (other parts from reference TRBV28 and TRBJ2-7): DVKVTQSSRYLVKRTGEKVFLECVQDMDHENMFWYRQDPGLGLRLIYFSYDVKMKEKGDIPEGYSVSREKKERFSLILESASTNQTSMYLCASGQASYEQYFGPGTRLTVT.

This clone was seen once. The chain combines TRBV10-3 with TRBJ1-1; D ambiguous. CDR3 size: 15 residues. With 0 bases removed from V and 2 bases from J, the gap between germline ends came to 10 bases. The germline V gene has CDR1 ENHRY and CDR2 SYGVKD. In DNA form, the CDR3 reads TGTGCCATCAGTGAGTCAGGAGGAACAAACACTGAAGCTTTCTTT. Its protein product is CAISESGGTNTEAFF.

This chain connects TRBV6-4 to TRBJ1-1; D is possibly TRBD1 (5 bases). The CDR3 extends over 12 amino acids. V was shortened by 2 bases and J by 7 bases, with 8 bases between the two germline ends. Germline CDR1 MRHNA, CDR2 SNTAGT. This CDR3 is CASSDGGDEAFF. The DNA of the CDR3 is TGTGCCAGCAGTGACGGAGGGGATGAAGCTTTCTTT.

The CDR3, as DNA: TGTGCCAGCAGTCCCCTCGGACAGGGCTACGAGCAGTACTTC. As protein: CASSPLGQGYEQYF. V is TRBV6-5 and J is TRBJ2-7; 8 nucleotides line up with TRBD1. The CDR3 spans 14 residues. The V segment lost 5 bases and the J segment 3 bases; nucleotides outside the gene matches: 6. The germline gives CDR1 MNHEY, CDR2 SVGAGI.

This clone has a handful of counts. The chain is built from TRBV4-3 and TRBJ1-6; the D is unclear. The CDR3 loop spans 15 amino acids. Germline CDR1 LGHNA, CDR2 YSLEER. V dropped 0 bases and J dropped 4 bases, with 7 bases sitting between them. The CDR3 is CASSQDRPYNSPLHF. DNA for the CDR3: TGCGCCAGCAGCCAAGATAGGCCATATAATTCACCCCTCCACTTT.

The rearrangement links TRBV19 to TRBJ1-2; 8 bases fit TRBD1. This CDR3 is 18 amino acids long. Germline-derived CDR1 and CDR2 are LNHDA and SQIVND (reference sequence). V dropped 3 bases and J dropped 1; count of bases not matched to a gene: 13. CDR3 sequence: CASSILVQGAGDNYGYTF. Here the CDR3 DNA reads TGTGCCAGTAGTATCCTCGTTCAGGGGGCCGGGGATAACTATGGCTACACCTTC.

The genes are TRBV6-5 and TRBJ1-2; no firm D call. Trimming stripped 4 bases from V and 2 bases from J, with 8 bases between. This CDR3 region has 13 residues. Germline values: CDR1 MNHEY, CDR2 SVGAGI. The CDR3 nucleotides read TGTGCCAGCAGTTCCACAGTAAACTATGGCTACACCTTC. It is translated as CASSSTVNYGYTF.

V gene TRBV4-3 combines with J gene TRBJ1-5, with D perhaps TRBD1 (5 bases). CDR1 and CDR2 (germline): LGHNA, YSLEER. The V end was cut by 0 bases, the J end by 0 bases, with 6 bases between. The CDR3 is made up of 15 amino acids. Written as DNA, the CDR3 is TGCGCCAGCAGCCAAGATAGGGGTAGCAATCAGCCCCAGCATTTT. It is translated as CASSQDRGSNQPQHF.

The CDR3 is CAISSGVTDTQYF. CDR3 coding DNA: TGTGCCATCAGTTCAGGGGTGACAGATACGCAGTATTTT. V gene TRBV10-3 combines with J gene TRBJ2-3; a weak D match, TRBD1 (6 bases). Germline assignment: CDR1 ENHRY and CDR2 SYGVKD. The CDR3 is 13 residues long. V dropped 5 bases and J dropped 3 bases, with 9 bases sitting between them.

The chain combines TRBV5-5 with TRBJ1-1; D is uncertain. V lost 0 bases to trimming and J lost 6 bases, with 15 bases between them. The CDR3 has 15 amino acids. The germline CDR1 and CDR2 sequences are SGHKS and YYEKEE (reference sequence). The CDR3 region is CASSLAAQVTAEAFF. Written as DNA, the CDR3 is TGTGCCAGCAGCTTGGCCGCGCAGGTTACAGCTGAAGCTTTCTTT.